The 8 T cell receptor beta chains in this list originate from one sample, sequenced in a study of T cells after yellow fever vaccination. MiXCR, applied by TCRdb to the 5' RACE reads, yields one record per CDR3 protein. The sample has a few hundred thousand distinct CDR3 sequences; roughly 17% are singletons. This sample comprised PBMCs, obtained around 5 days after the first yellow fever vaccination. Source of these receptors: a man aged 18 to 30 who received the YFV17D yellow fever vaccine.

This rearrangement joins TRBV11-1 to TRBJ2-2; 8 bases are shared with TRBD2. This CDR3 spans 16 amino acids. The germline V gene has CDR1 SGHAT and CDR2 FQDESV (reference sequence). V lost 4 bases to trimming and J lost 1 base; unmatched junction nucleotides: 5. CDR3: CASSSPSGWNTGELFF. The CDR3 region has the DNA TGTGCCAGCAGCTCGCCTAGCGGGTGGAACACCGGGGAGCTGTTTTTT.

This clonotype was found a few times. This chain joins TRBV28 and TRBJ1-4, with D possibly being TRBD1 (5 bases). Germline V gene sequence: CDR1 MDHEN, CDR2 SYDVKM. V was cut by 7 bases and J by 2 bases, with 8 bases left in between. The length of the CDR3 is 13 residues. In DNA, the CDR3 is TGTGCCAGCAACAGGCCGACTAATGAAAAACTGTTTTTT. Amino acid sequence: CASNRPTNEKLFF.

This clonotype occurred a few times. This chain links TRBV2 with TRBJ2-2, with D maybe TRBD1 (6 bases). Germline CDR1 reads SNHLY; CDR2 reads FYNNEI. This CDR3 spans 15 amino acids. Trimming left V 8 bases short and J 7 bases short, with 20 bases between. The CDR3 reads CASALQGTRGGELFF. The CDR3 DNA sequence: TGTGCCAGCGCTCTTCAGGGGACACGGGGCGGGGAGCTGTTTTTT.

The chain recombines TRBV10-2 with TRBJ2-2; the match to TRBD2 covers 9 bases. This CDR3 comprises 14 residues. Trimming took 8 bases from V and 4 from J; bases not matched to a gene: 5. Germline CDR1 reads WSHSY; CDR2 reads SAAADI. The CDR3 spells CASELAGPTGELFF. The CDR3 region has the DNA TGCGCCAGCGAACTAGCGGGCCCCACCGGGGAGCTGTTTTTT.

This clonotype was seen a few times. The rearrangement links TRBV6-5 to TRBJ2-1, with 7 positions matching TRBD2. This CDR3 has 15 amino acids. CDR1 and CDR2 (germline): MNHEY, SVGAGI. J gave up 2 bases and V 5 bases, and 6 bases lay outside the gene matches. Here the CDR3 DNA reads TGTGCCAGCAGTAACCTGGCGGGGGCCTACAATGAGCAGTTCTTC. Its translation is CASSNLAGAYNEQFF.

This clonotype was observed a handful of times. The rearrangement uses TRBV12-3 or TRBV12-4 and TRBJ1-6, with TRBD1 as a possible D gene (5 bases). V lost 2 bases, J lost 4 bases, and 15 bases lay in between. The CDR3 is made up of 17 amino acids. The CDR3 DNA follows: TGTGCCAGCAGTTTAATCCACAGGCCGGATTATAATTCACCCCTCCACTTT. This encodes CASSLIHRPDYNSPLHF.

This clonotype came up a few times. The chain employs TRBV20-1 and TRBJ1-5, with D possibly TRBD1 on 6 matching bases. Trimming shortened V by 0 bases and J by 10 bases, and 19 bases separated the two germline ends. This CDR3 has 15 amino acids. The germline CDR1 and CDR2 sequences are DFQATT and SNEGSKA (reference sequence). In nucleotides, the CDR3 is TGCAGTGCTAGAGATCGGAGACAGGCCTTAGGACCCCAGCATTTT. Translated: CSARDRRQALGPQHF.

This clonotype was seen a handful of times. The chain carries TRBV5-4 and TRBJ2-3, with unresolved D. CDR1 SGHNT and CDR2 YYREEE come from the germline V gene (reference sequence). CDR3 length: 16 residues. Trimming removed 0 bases from V and 0 bases from J, with 11 bases in between. DNA for the CDR3: TGTGCCAGCAGCTTGGATGGTTTATCTAGCACAGATACGCAGTATTTT. It translates to CASSLDGLSSTDTQYF.